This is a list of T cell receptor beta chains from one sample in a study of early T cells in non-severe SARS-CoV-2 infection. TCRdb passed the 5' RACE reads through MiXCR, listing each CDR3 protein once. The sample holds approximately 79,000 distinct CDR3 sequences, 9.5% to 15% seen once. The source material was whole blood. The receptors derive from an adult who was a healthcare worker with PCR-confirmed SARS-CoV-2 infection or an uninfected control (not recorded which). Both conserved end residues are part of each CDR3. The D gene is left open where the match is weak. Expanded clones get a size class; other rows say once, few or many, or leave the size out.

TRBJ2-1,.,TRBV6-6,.,TGTGCCAGCAGTGAAGGCAATGAGCAGTTCTTC,CASSEGNEQFF
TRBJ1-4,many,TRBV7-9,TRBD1,TGTGCCAGCAGAACTATGACAGGGGGAACTAATGAAAAACTGTTTTTT,CASRTMTGGTNEKLFF
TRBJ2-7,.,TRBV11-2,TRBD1,TGTGCCAGCAGCTTCCCGGGACAGGGTTACGAGCAGTACTTC,CASSFPGQGYEQYF
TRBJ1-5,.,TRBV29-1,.,TGCAGCGTTAAGGAGGGGGAACAGCCCCAGCATTTT,CSVKEGEQPQHF
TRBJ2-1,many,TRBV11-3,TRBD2,TGTGCCAGCAGCTTAGCGGGGGGTTACAATGAGCAGTTCTTC,CASSLAGGYNEQFF
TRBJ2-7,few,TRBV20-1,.,TGCAGTGCTAGAGGGACCCATCTCCCCACCTCTTCCTACGAGCAGTACTTC,CSARGTHLPTSSYEQYF
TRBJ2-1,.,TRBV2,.,TGTGCCAGCAGTTCCACGGGGGTCGAGGGTGAGCAGTTCTTC,CASSSTGVEGEQFF
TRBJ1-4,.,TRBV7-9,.,TGTGCCAGCAGCTTATCTCAGAGCGAAAAACTGTTTTTT,CASSLSQSEKLFF
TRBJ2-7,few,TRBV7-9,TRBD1,TGTGCCAGCAGCTTAGGACAGGGGGCCGACGAGCAGTACTTC,CASSLGQGADEQYF
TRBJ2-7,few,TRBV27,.,TGTGCCAGCAGTTTCCCCGAGCAGTACTTC,CASSFPEQYF
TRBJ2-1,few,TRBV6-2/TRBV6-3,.,TGTGCCAGCAGTCACATCAATTCCTACAATGAGCAGTTCTTC,CASSHINSYNEQFF
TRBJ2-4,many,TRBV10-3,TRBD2,TGTGCCATCAGTGAGTCGAGTAGCGGGGGGACGGACATTCAGTACTTC,CAISESSSGGTDIQYF
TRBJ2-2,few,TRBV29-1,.,TGCAGCGTTGAAGATCTTAGTACAGCTAAACTGTTTTTT,CSVEDLSTAKLFF
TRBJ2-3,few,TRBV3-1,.,TGTGCCAGCAGCCAATCCCGGGATACGCAGTATTTT,CASSQSRDTQYF
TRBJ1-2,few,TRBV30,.,TGTGCCTGGTCTGGGGGACCCTACTATGGCTACACCTTC,CAWSGGPYYGYTF
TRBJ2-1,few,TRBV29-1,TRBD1,TGCAGCATCGAGGGGGACAGGGACAATGAGCAGTTCTTC,CSIEGDRDNEQFF
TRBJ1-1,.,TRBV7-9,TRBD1,TGTGCCAGCAGACAGGGGGCTAATTATGATGAAGCTTTCTTT,CASRQGANYDEAFF
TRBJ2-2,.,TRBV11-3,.,TGTGCCAGCAGCTTAGCGGGAGACACCGGGGAGCTGTTTTTT,CASSLAGDTGELFF
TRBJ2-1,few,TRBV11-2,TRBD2,TGTGCCAGCAGCTTAGGGACTAGCGCAACTCAACAGGTCTTC,CASSLGTSATQQVF
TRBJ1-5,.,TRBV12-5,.,TGTGCTAGTGGTTTGGCCCCCCAGGAGGGCGGTCAGCCCCAGCATTTT,CASGLAPQEGGQPQHF
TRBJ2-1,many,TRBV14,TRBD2,TGTGCCAGCAGCCAAAGCGGGGGCGCCCGTGGGCAGTTCTTC,CASSQSGGARGQFF
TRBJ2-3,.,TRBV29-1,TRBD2,TGCAGCGTAGAGCCGGGACTAGCAAATGGCGATACGCAGTATTTT,CSVEPGLANGDTQYF
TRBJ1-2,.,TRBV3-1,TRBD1,TGTGCCAGCAGCCTGGGACAGACTAACACCTTC,CASSLGQTNTF
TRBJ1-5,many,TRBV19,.,TGTGCCAGTAGTACCGACCGAAATAGCAATCAGCCCCAGCATTTT,CASSTDRNSNQPQHF
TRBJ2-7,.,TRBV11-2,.,TGTGCCAGCAGCCCACCGGGACTCTCCTACGAGCAGTACTTC,CASSPPGLSYEQYF
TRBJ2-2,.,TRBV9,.,TGTGCCAGCAGCGGGGGAACCGACACCGGGGAGCTGTTTTTT,CASSGGTDTGELFF
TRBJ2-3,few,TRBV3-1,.,TGTGCCAGCAGCCAAGACGGACGGATGTACACAGATACGCAGTATTTT,CASSQDGRMYTDTQYF
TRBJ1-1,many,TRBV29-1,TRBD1,TGCAGCGTTGCCGTGGGACAGGGGAGAACTGAAGCTTTCTTT,CSVAVGQGRTEAFF
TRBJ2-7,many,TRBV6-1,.,TGTGCCAGCAGTGAGAGCCCCTCCGAGCAGTACTTC,CASSESPSEQYF
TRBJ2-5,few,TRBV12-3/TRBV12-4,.,TGTGCCAGCAGTCCCACTGGGCTACGGCAAATCCAAGAGACCCAGTACTTC,CASSPTGLRQIQETQYF
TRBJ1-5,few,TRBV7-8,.,TGTGCCAGCAGCTTAGTTGCTGCGGGGTACAATCAGCCCCAGCATTTT,CASSLVAAGYNQPQHF
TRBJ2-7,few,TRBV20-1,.,TGCAGTGCTCAAATAGGGGATTACGAGCAGTACTTC,CSAQIGDYEQYF
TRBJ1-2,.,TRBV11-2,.,TGTGCCAGCAGCTTAAACCGATTCTTCTATGGCTACACCTTC,CASSLNRFFYGYTF
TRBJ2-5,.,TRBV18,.,TGTGCCAGCTCATCAAGCGCAGGGGAAGAGACCCAGTACTTC,CASSSSAGEETQYF
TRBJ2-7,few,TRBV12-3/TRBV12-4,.,TGTGCCAGCAGTTTAGCTAGCCAGACCTACGAGCAGTACTTC,CASSLASQTYEQYF